The rows below give T cell receptor beta chains drawn from one sample of a study of TIL therapy for anti-PD-1-resistant metastatic lung cancer. The data were produced by immunoSEQ multiplex PCR, yet TCRdb's version contains in-frame clones alone and is incomplete. The sample holds 20,000 to 25,000 clones, about four fifths seen once. Sequencing used blood, obtained at baseline. The receptors shown here come from a person between 25 and 79 years old with non-small cell lung cancer. Each CDR3 is given with its conserved first and last residue. The D gene is left open where the match is weak. Part of the rows lack a size; the others show once, few, many or a class for expanded clones.

clone size,D gene,J gene,V gene,CDR3 protein,CDR3 DNA
.,.,TRBJ2-5,TRBV19,CASSIAGRQETQYF,TGTGCCAGTAGTATAGCTGGCAGACAAGAGACCCAGTACTTC
.,.,TRBJ1-5,TRBV10-2,CASSESRRFNQPQHF,TGCGCCAGCAGTGAGTCGAGGAGGTTTAATCAGCCCCAGCATTTT
.,.,TRBJ1-5,TRBV6-5,CASSYSRNQPQHF,TGTGCCAGCAGTTACTCCAGGAATCAGCCCCAGCATTTT
once,.,TRBJ1-2,TRBV5-1,CASSLGQPYGYTF,TGCGCCAGCAGCTTGGGCCAGCCCTATGGCTACACCTTC
.,.,TRBJ2-7,TRBV30,CAWSEGSHYYEQYF,TGTGCCTGGAGTGAAGGCAGCCATTACTACGAGCAGTACTTC
.,.,TRBJ2-5,TRBV9,CASSVEIRGRETQYF,TGTGCCAGCAGCGTAGAGATCCGGGGGCGGGAGACCCAGTACTTC
.,TRBD2,TRBJ2-5,TRBV5-1,CASSSDPSGGALETQYF,TGCGCCAGCAGCTCCGACCCTAGCGGGGGGGCCCTGGAGACCCAGTACTTC
.,.,TRBJ1-3,TRBV7-8,CASSLLGQNIYF,TGTGCCAGCAGCTTATTAGGGCAGAACATATATTTT
.,.,TRBJ2-1,TRBV18,CASSPPGVGNEQFF,TGTGCCAGCTCACCGCCAGGCGTAGGTAATGAGCAGTTCTTC
few,TRBD2,TRBJ2-5,TRBV28,CASSFGGYETQYF,TGTGCCAGCAGTTTCGGGGGGTATGAGACCCAGTACTTC
.,.,TRBJ2-2,TRBV6-5,CASSYSKRGDTGELFF,TGTGCCAGCAGTTACTCGAAGAGGGGGGACACCGGGGAGCTGTTTTTT
.,.,TRBJ2-5,TRBV11-3,CASSPRARPLETQYF,TGTGCCAGCAGCCCTCGTGCCAGACCCTTAGAGACCCAGTACTTC
medium-sized,TRBD2,TRBJ2-5,TRBV9,CASSAAGGAQETQYF,TGTGCCAGCAGCGCGGCGGGGGGGGCCCAAGAGACCCAGTACTTC
.,.,TRBJ1-4,TRBV28,CASRDAAPEKLFF,TGTGCCAGCAGAGATGCGGCCCCTGAAAAACTGTTTTTT
once,.,TRBJ1-1,TRBV5-1,CASSGIRGGTEAFF,TGCGCCAGCAGCGGAATCAGGGGTGGTACTGAAGCTTTCTTT
.,.,TRBJ1-2,TRBV15,CATSRSPTDPYGYTF,TGTGCCACCAGCAGATCCCCGACAGACCCCTATGGCTACACCTTC
few,TRBD1,TRBJ1-2,TRBV19,CASRDRANYGYTF,TGTGCCAGCAGGGACAGGGCTAACTATGGCTACACCTTC
once,TRBD2,TRBJ2-2,TRBV7-3,CASSLRLATGELFF,TGTGCCAGCAGCTTAAGACTAGCGACCGGGGAGCTGTTTTTT
.,.,TRBJ2-1,TRBV7-7,CASSLSQGSNEQFF,TGTGCCAGCAGCTTATCTCAGGGGTCGAATGAGCAGTTCTTC
few,TRBD1,TRBJ2-1,TRBV15,CATVEGAFYNEQFF,TGTGCCACGGTCGAGGGGGCTTTTTACAATGAGCAGTTCTTC
.,TRBD1,TRBJ2-3,TRBV2,CASSEQTGTGSTQYF,TGTGCCAGCAGTGAACAAACCGGGACAGGGTCCACGCAGTATTTT
.,TRBD1,TRBJ2-7,TRBV27,CASTPGTGGPYEQYF,TGTGCCAGCACGCCTGGGACAGGGGGACCCTACGAGCAGTACTTC